This entry is about one T cell receptor (beta chain). Its antigen is unidentified. Donors ranged from about 6 to 90 years old and were healthy Caucasians in Russia. There were at least 5.5 micrograms of total RNA extracted from every sample. This sample was taken from a study of blood T cells in healthy people across ages. This CDR3 has 15 amino acids. Trimming stripped 1 base from V and 3 bases from J, with 12 bases between. The use of a sample-barcoded 5' primer and a J-beta primer mix characterized a second PCR of roughly 6 to 11 cycles. A template-switch adaptor with 12 random nucleotides tagged each cDNA molecule. TCRdb reprocessed the 5' RACE reads via MiXCR and lists one record per CDR3 protein. The table records about 1.1 million distinct CDR3 sequences, less than 45% of them present only once. The study's findings and limits: Naive CD4+ cells and diversity were both higher in long-lived donors than in aged donors.

The clonotype was recovered from a man between 18 and 35 years old in good health. The J gene is TRBJ1-1, the V gene TRBV12-3 or TRBV12-4; the D is unclear. Sequenced sample: blood. In DNA form, the CDR3 reads TGTGCCAGCAGTTTAGGGGCAGGTGAGGACACTGAAGCTTTCTTT. Translating gives CASSLGAGEDTEAFF.